This T cell receptor (beta chain) came from a study of post-analysis software for immune sequencing data. Study-wide background: The disease courses covered relapsing-remitting, secondary progressive and progressive-relapsing multiple sclerosis. Study-level findings and limits: The normalized Chao1 diversity of multiple sclerosis patients was significantly lower than that of controls. Five TRBV segments were more frequent in patients than controls; TRBV5-6, TRBV5-1 and TRBV20-1 belonged to this group. Samples made in the same batch grouped tightly together by F measure.

Germline values: CDR1 DFQATT, CDR2 SNEGSKA (reference sequence). The CDR3 consists of 16 residues. Trimming pared 3 bases from V and 0 bases from J, leaving 17 bases between. This clonotype was observed a few times. What it binds is unknown. Prepared TCR beta cDNA libraries contained unique molecular identifiers. TCRdb itself ran the PCR reads through MiXCR, one entry per CDR3 protein. The table includes 500,000 to 600,000 distinct CDR3 sequences, 44% detected once. V gene TRBV20-1 combines with J gene TRBJ1-2; D gene uncertain. The source of this sequence is a girl aged 10 to 17 with multiple sclerosis. The sequenced material came from blood. The CDR3 protein is CSASLAGHSANYGYTF. Written as DNA, the CDR3 is TGCAGTGCTAGTCTGGCCGGGCACTCAGCTAACTATGGCTACACCTTC.